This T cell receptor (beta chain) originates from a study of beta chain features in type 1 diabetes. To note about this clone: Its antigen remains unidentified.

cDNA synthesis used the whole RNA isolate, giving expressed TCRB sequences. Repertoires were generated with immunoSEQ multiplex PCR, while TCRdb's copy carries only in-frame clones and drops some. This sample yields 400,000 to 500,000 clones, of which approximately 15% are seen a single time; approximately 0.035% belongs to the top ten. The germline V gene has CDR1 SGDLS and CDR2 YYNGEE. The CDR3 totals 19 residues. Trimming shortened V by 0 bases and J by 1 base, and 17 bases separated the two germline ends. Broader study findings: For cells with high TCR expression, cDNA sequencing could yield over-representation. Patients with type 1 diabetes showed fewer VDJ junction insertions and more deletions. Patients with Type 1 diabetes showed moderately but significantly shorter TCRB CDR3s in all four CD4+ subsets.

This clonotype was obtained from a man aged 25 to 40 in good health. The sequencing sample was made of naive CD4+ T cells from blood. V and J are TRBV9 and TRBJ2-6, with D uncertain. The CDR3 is CASSVDRHLSPSGANVLTF. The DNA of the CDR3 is TGTGCCAGCAGCGTAGATAGGCACTTGAGCCCATCTGGGGCCAACGTCCTGACTTTC.